This T cell receptor gamma chain emerged from a study of Vδ1+ human thymocytes. Extracted RNA was reverse transcribed into cDNA. The CDR3 regions were amplified by multiplex PCR from V-gene primers to a constant-region primer. TCRdb reapplied CATT to the multiplex PCR reads. The profile shows 35,000 or so gamma-chain clones, 20% of them singletons. Study observations and caveats: Thymic delta-chain repertoires held approximately 20% Vdelta2 sequences and few Vdelta3, despite high sort purity. Thymic TRG and TRD repertoires appeared highly polyclonal.

After alphabeta T cell depletion, CD3+ Vdelta1+ Vdelta2- thymocytes were sorted. This clone was observed a handful of times. Its specificity is not known. CDR3 length: 11 residues. The ends lost 4 bases at V and 10 bases at J; junction bases unmatched: 7. Germline V lookup: CDR1 VENAVY, CDR2 YDSYNSRV. V usage is TRGV8 and J usage is TRGJ1 or TRGJ2. The specimen sequenced was Vdelta1+ gamma-delta thymocytes from the thymus. Stated subset: FACS-sorted CD3+ TCRalphabeta- TCRVdelta1+ TCRVdelta2- thymocytes. The clonotype comes from a girl under three years old who had congenital heart surgery. The CDR3 reads CATWDREKKLF. The CDR3 nucleotides are TGTGCCACCTGGGACCGGGAGAAGAAACTCTTT.